A selection of T cell receptor beta chains follows, all from one sample in a study of T cells in Graves' hyperthyroidism and ophthalmopathy. TCRdb re-derived calls from the multiplex PCR reads in MiXCR, one entry per CDR3 protein. There are approximately 720,000 distinct CDR3 sequences in the sample; roughly 20% occur only once, and 16% lies in the top ten. Sequenced input: blood. The receptors originated from a woman between 50 and 59 years old with Graves' hyperthyroidism that later progressed to Graves' ophthalmopathy. Both conserved end residues are part of each CDR3. The D gene is left open where the match is weak. Clone size is stated in some rows and not others, as once, few, many or a class when expanded.

>many|TRBV11-2|TRBJ2-3|TRBD1
CASSSTGTGLDTQYF
TGTGCCAGCAGTTCAACCGGGACAGGGTTGGATACGCAGTATTTT
>NA|TRBV6-1|TRBJ2-3|TRBD2
CASRLAGRFYSTDTQYF
TGTGCCAGCAGGCTAGCGGGGAGATTTTATAGCACAGATACGCAGTATTTT
>many|TRBV10-3|TRBJ1-5|TRBD1
CAISESSTGVGNQPQHF
TGTGCCATCAGTGAGTCCTCTACAGGGGTAGGGAATCAGCCCCAGCATTTT
>many|TRBV2|TRBJ1-2|NA
CASNRQIYGYTF
TGTGCCAGCAACCGCCAGATTTATGGCTACACCTTC
>many|TRBV7-9|TRBJ2-1|TRBD2
CASGRGAGEQFF
TGTGCCAGCGGGCGGGGGGCCGGTGAGCAGTTCTTC
>NA|TRBV6-1|TRBJ2-2|TRBD2
CASSGPLGLAGNTGELFF
TGTGCCAGCAGTGGCCCCCTAGGACTAGCGGGGAACACCGGGGAGCTGTTTTTT
>many|TRBV5-1|TRBJ2-3|NA
CASSLVAGRSDTQYF
TGCGCCAGCAGCTTGGTGGCGGGGCGATCAGATACGCAGTATTTT
>many|TRBV12-3/TRBV12-4|TRBJ1-5|NA
CASSFGDSRTSQHF
TGTGCCAGCAGTTTTGGGGACTCCCGTACGTCCCAGCATTTT
>many|TRBV3-1|TRBJ1-6|NA
CASSQAADSPLHF
TGTGCCAGCAGCCAAGCGGCGGATTCACCCCTCCACTTT
>many|TRBV30|TRBJ1-2|NA
CAWSVSNNYGYTF
TGTGCCTGGAGTGTAAGCAATAACTATGGCTACACCTTC
>many|TRBV20-1|TRBJ2-1|NA
CSAQTLSGELNEQFF
TGCAGTGCCCAGACGTTGTCAGGAGAACTAAATGAGCAGTTCTTC
>once|TRBV27|TRBJ2-2|NA
CASGWGELFF
TGTGCCAGCGGGTGGGGGGAGCTGTTTTTT
>many|TRBV10-3|TRBJ2-2|TRBD2
CAIRSLAGGITGELFF
TGTGCCATCAGATCTCTAGCGGGGGGGATCACCGGGGAGCTGTTTTTT
>many|TRBV30|TRBJ1-5|NA
CAWSVNRNQPQHF
TGTGCCTGGAGTGTAAATAGGAATCAGCCCCAGCATTTT
>few|TRBV12-3/TRBV12-4|TRBJ1-6|NA
CASRSDRTDSPLHF
TGTGCCAGCAGATCCGACAGGACGGATTCACCCCTCCACTTT
>NA|TRBV12-3/TRBV12-4|TRBJ2-7|NA
CASSSKSGPYEQYF
TGTGCCAGCAGTTCAAAGAGTGGGCCCTACGAGCAGTACTTC